A selection of T cell receptor beta chains follows, all from one sample in a study of regulatory T cells in long-lasting Graves disease. TCRdb independently ran MiXCR on the multiplex PCR reads; one entry per CDR3 protein. The table records 400,000 to 500,000 distinct CDR3 sequences, 13% to 15% of them present only once. These data were also filed under a second study, of T cells in Graves' hyperthyroidism and ophthalmopathy.

The specimen comprised peripheral blood mononuclear cells (PBMCs), sampled at new diagnosis, from a patient treated with antithyroid drugs. All receptors come from a woman aged 45 to 65 with Graves disease. CDR3s include the opening cysteine and the closing phenylalanine or tryptophan. The D gene is left open where the match is weak. Clone size is shown for a subset of rows, as once, few, many or a class of expanded clone.

v_gene	j_gene	abundance	len	d_gene	CDR3nt	CDR3aa
TRBV10-3	TRBJ2-7	NA	16	TRBD1	TGTGCCATCAGTGACCCGACCGGGACAGGGACCTACGAGCAGTACTTC	CAISDPTGTGTYEQYF
TRBV7-6	TRBJ2-6	NA	19	NA	TGTGCCAGCAGCTTGTTCCAGGGCGCGTTGCCCTCTGGGGCCAACGTCCTGACTTTC	CASSLFQGALPSGANVLTF
TRBV29-1	TRBJ2-3	many	14	TRBD2	TGCAGCGTTGACTCCCTAGCGGGAGGCGATACGCAGTATTTT	CSVDSLAGGDTQYF
TRBV2	TRBJ2-7	many	14	NA	TGTGCCAGCAGTGACTTCACCGTAGCGGATGAGCAGTACTTC	CASSDFTVADEQYF
TRBV5-4	TRBJ2-7	NA	14	TRBD2	TGTGCCAGCAGCTTGGGCGGGGGGCGTGGGGAGCAGTACTTC	CASSLGGGRGEQYF
TRBV12-3/TRBV12-4	TRBJ2-1	few	16	TRBD2	TGTGCCAGCAGCCGAAGGACTAGCGGGGGGTCCTGGGAGCAGTTCTTC	CASSRRTSGGSWEQFF
TRBV18	TRBJ2-5	many	13	NA	TGTGCCAGCTCACCAGGGTACCAAGAGACCCAGTACTTC	CASSPGYQETQYF
TRBV18	TRBJ1-2	many	15	NA	TGTGCCAGCTCACCGAGTAGGGCGGGGAACTATGGCTACACCTTC	CASSPSRAGNYGYTF
TRBV7-9	TRBJ2-5	many	11	NA	TGTGCCAGCACCAACGAAGAGACCCAGTACTTC	CASTNEETQYF
TRBV3-1	TRBJ1-2	many	14	NA	TGTGCCAGCAGCCAAGGCTCGGGGGCGCGAGGCTACACCTTC	CASSQGSGARGYTF
TRBV5-1	TRBJ2-3	many	16	NA	TGCGCCAGCAGCTTGGGTACAGGCCTTAGCACAGATACGCAGTATTTT	CASSLGTGLSTDTQYF
TRBV6-1	TRBJ1-4	many	14	TRBD1	TGTGCCAGCAGTCGAGACAGGGGAGGAGAAAAACTGTTTTTT	CASSRDRGGEKLFF
TRBV28	TRBJ2-5	many	14	NA	TGTGCCAGCAGAACTCACGGCTTACAAGAGACCCAGTACTTC	CASRTHGLQETQYF
TRBV5-1	TRBJ2-2	few	16	NA	TGCGCCAGCAGCTTAAATCCGGGTAGTGGGGCCGGGGAGCTGTTTTTT	CASSLNPGSGAGELFF
TRBV10-3	TRBJ2-7	NA	17	NA	TGTGCCATCAGTGAGTCATGGATCCTCAGGGAGGCTTATGAGCAGTACTTC	CAISESWILREAYEQYF
TRBV30	TRBJ2-5	few	15	TRBD2	TGTGCCTGGAGGCTAGCGGGAGGGGACCAGAAGACCCAGTACTTC	CAWRLAGGDQKTQYF
TRBV6-2/TRBV6-3	TRBJ2-5	many	15	TRBD2	TGTGCCAGCAGACATAGCGGGAGGGCCGGTGAGACCCAGTACTTC	CASRHSGRAGETQYF
TRBV6-1	TRBJ1-2	many	13	NA	TGTGCCAGCAGGCCGACAGACAACTATGGCTACACCTTC	CASRPTDNYGYTF
TRBV9	TRBJ2-3	NA	15	NA	TGTGCCAGCAGCGTCGATCCTACCCCCACAGATACGCAGTATTTT	CASSVDPTPTDTQYF
TRBV3-1	TRBJ2-3	many	15	TRBD2	TGTGCCAGCAGCCGCGGAGCGGGAGATATAGATACGCAGTATTTT	CASSRGAGDIDTQYF
TRBV6-5	TRBJ1-4	many	16	NA	TGTGCCAGCAGTTACTCGGATTATCGGACTAATGAAAAACTGTTTTTT	CASSYSDYRTNEKLFF
TRBV5-1	TRBJ2-1	many	15	TRBD2	TGCGCCAGCAGCTTGGACCTAGCGGGAAGCAATGAGCAGTTCTTC	CASSLDLAGSNEQFF
TRBV18	TRBJ2-3	many	15	TRBD2	TGTGCCAGCTCACCTCGGGACTACCGCACAGATACGCAGTATTTT	CASSPRDYRTDTQYF
TRBV2	TRBJ2-3	many	15	NA	TGTGCCAGCAGTGAACTACCTGGCTTCACAGATACGCAGTATTTT	CASSELPGFTDTQYF
TRBV5-1	TRBJ2-6	few	14	NA	TGCGCCAGCGGCACTTCATCTGGGGCCAACGTCCTGACTTTC	CASGTSSGANVLTF
TRBV7-3	TRBJ2-2	many	17	NA	TGTGCCAGCAGCTTCGGCGGCGGGCACGGGAACACCGGGGAGCTGTTTTTT	CASSFGGGHGNTGELFF
TRBV5-1	TRBJ1-4	many	14	NA	TGCGCCAGCAGCTTGTACCCCGCAGATGAAAAACTGTTTTTT	CASSLYPADEKLFF
TRBV2	TRBJ1-5	many	13	NA	TGTGCCAGCAGTGATGGTCAGGATGGGCCCCAGCATTTT	CASSDGQDGPQHF
TRBV30	TRBJ2-7	few	16	TRBD2	TGTGCCTGGGATGCTAGCGGGAGTGTAGAATCGGGGGAGCAGTACTTC	CAWDASGSVESGEQYF
TRBV20-1	TRBJ2-3	many	15	TRBD2	TGCAGTGCCGACCGACTAGCGGGAGCCAGGGATACGCAGTATTTT	CSADRLAGARDTQYF
TRBV3-1	TRBJ2-7	few	18	NA	TGTGCCAGCAGCCAAGATCTCCCCGGGACTTTCACCTCCTACGAGCAGTACTTC	CASSQDLPGTFTSYEQYF